This T cell receptor (beta chain) was retrieved from a study of shared clonotypes between healthy human individuals. Points from the study as a whole: A few donors had 5% to 6.5% of their naive CD4 clonotypes in common. Non-shared clonotypes had lower generation probabilities than those shared by all four donors.

The naive CD8 subset, CD45RO-negative cells positively selected for CCR7, excluded terminally differentiated effector memory CD45RA+ cells. Every one of the donors was a Caucasian adult that lived in Nashville, Tennessee. 200 to 250 ng DNA, tens of thousands of T cell genomes, went into each sorted-subset replicate PCR. Clones were read by immunoSEQ multiplex PCR, and TCRdb kept only the in-frame ones, dropping some. Of about 2.2 million clones listed, 80% to 95% are singletons. The V gene end was trimmed by 4 bases and the J gene end by 4 bases; junction bases not matched to a gene: 3. Germline V gives CDR1 SEHNR, CDR2 FQNEAQ (reference sequence). This CDR3 region has 15 residues. There are a few counts of this clone. Its target is not known.

What was sequenced was naive CD8+ T cells from PBMCs. The source of this sequence is a man aged 18-30 years in good health. Some clones in this sample may be carry-over from other donors' samples. The rearrangement joins TRBV7-9 to TRBJ2-1; 11 bases agree with TRBD2. For the CDR3, the DNA is TGTGCCAGCAGCTGGGGACTAGCGGAATACAATGAGCAGTTCTTC. Protein sequence: CASSWGLAEYNEQFF.